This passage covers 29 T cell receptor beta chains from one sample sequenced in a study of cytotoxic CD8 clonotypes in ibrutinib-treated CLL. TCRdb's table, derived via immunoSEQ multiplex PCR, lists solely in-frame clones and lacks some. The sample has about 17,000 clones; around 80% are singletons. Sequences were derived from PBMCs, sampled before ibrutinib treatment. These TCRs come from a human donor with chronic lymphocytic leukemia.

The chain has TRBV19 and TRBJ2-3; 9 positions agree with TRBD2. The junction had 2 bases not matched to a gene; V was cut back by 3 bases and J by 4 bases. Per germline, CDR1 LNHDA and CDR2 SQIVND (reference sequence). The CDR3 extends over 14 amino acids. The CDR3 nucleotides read TGTGCCAGTAGTATGCGGACTAGCGCAGATACGCAGTATTTT. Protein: CASSMRTSADTQYF.

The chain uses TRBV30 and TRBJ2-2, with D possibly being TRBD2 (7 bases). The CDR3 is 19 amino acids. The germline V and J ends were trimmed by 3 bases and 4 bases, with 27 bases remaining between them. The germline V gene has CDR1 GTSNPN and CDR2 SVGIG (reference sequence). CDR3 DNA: TGTGCCTGGAGCCACGGACGGGGGGACTGGCGGGACACCACCGGGGAGCTGTTTTTT. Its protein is CAWSHGRGDWRDTTGELFF.

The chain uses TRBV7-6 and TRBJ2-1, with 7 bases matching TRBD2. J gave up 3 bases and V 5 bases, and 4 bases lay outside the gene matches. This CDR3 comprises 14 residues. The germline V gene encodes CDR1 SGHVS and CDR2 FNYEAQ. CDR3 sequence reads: CASSPGLLYNEQFF. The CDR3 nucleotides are TGTGCCAGCAGCCCGGGACTACTCTACAATGAGCAGTTCTTC.

The CDR3 region is CASLRGTDTQYF. The CDR3 region has the DNA TGTGCCAGTCTACGAGGGACAGATACGCAGTATTTT. The chain recombines TRBV19 with TRBJ2-3, with D maybe TRBD2 (5 bases). V lost 8 bases, J lost 3 bases, and 9 bases lay in between. In germline, CDR1 is LNHDA, CDR2 SQIVND (reference sequence). The CDR3 has 12 amino acids.

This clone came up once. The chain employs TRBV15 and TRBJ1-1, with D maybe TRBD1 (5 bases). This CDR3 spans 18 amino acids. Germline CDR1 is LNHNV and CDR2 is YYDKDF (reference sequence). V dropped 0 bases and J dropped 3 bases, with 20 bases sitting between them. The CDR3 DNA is TGTGCCACCAGCAGAGATCCCTATCCGGGGGGAGGAGACACTGAAGCTTTCTTT. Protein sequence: CATSRDPYPGGGDTEAFF.

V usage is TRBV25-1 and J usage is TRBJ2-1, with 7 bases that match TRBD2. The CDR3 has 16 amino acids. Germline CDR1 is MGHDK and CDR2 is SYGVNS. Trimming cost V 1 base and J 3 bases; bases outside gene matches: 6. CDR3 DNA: TGTGCCAGCAGTGAATCTGGCGGGAGAGGCTACAATGAGCAGTTCTTC. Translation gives CASSESGGRGYNEQFF.

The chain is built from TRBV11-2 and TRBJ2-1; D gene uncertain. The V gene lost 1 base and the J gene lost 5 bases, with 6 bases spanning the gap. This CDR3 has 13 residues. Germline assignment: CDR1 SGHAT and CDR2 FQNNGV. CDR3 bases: TGTGCCAGCAGCTTAGGAGGAGACAATGAGCAGTTCTTC. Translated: CASSLGGDNEQFF.

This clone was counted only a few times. The CDR3 here is CASSESIYGYTF. For the CDR3, the DNA is TGTGCCAGCAGCGAGTCTATCTATGGCTACACCTTC. The chain is built from TRBV25-1 and TRBJ1-2, with unresolved D. V was shortened by 6 bases and J by 4 bases, with 9 bases between the two germline ends. The V gene's germline CDR1 is MGHDK and CDR2 SYGVNS. The CDR3 contains 12 residues.

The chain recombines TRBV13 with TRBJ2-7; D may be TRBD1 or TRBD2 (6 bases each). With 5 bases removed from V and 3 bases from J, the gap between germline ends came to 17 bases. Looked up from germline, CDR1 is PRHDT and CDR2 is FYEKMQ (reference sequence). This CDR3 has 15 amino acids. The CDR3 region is CASSPWGAGSYEQYF. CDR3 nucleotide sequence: TGTGCCAGCAGCCCCTGGGGGGCTGGGAGCTACGAGCAGTACTTC. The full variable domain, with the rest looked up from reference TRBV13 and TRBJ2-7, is AAGVIQSPRHLIKEKRETATLKCYPIPRHDTVYWYQQGPGQDPQFLISFYEKMQSDKGSIPDRFSAQQFSDYHSELNMSSLELGDSALYFCASSPWGAGSYEQYFGPGTRLTVT.

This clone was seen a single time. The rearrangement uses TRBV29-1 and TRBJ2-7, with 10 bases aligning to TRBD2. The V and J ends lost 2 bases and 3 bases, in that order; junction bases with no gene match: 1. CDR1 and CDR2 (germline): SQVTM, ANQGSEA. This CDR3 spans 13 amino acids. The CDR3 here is CSVELAGDYEQYF. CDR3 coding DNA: TGCAGCGTTGAACTAGCGGGAGACTACGAGCAGTACTTC.

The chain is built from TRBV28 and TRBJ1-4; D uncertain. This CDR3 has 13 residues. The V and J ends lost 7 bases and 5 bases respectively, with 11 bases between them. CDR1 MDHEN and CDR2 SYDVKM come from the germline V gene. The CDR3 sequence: CASKVMGNEKLFF. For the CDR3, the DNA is TGTGCCAGCAAGGTCATGGGGAATGAAAAACTGTTTTTT.

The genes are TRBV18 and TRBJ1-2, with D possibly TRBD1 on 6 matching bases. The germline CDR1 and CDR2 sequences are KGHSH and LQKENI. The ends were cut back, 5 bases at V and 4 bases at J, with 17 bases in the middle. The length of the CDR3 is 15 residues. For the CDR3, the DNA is TGTGCCAGCTCATCCGGGACATCGGTTTCCTATGGCTACACCTTC. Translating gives CASSSGTSVSYGYTF.

The CDR3 here is CASSRDRENEQFF. CDR3 bases: TGTGCCAGCAGTAGGGACAGGGAGAATGAGCAGTTCTTC. The rearrangement joins TRBV7-2 to TRBJ2-1, with 9 positions matching TRBD1. This CDR3 region has 13 residues. Germline lookup yields CDR1 SGHTA and CDR2 FQGNSA. The V gene end was trimmed by 6 bases and the J gene end by 7 bases; junction bases not matched to a gene: 4. Full variable domain (rest looked up from reference TRBV7-2 and TRBJ2-1): GAGVSQSPSNKVTEKGKDVELRCDPISGHTALYWYRQSLGQGLEFLIYFQGNSAPDKSGLPSDRFSAERTGGSVSTLTIQRTQQEDSAVYLCASSRDRENEQFFGPGTRLTVL.

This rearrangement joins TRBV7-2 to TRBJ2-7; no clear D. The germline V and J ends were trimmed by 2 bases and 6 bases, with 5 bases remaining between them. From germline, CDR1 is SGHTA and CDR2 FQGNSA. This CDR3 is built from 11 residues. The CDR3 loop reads CASSLSLEQYF. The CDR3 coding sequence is TGTGCCAGCAGCTTATCTCTCGAGCAGTACTTC. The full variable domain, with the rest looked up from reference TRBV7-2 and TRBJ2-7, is GAGVSQSPSNKVTEKGKDVELRCDPISGHTALYWYRQSLGQGLEFLIYFQGNSAPDKSGLPSDRFSAERTGGSVSTLTIQRTQQEDSAVYLCASSLSLEQYFGPGTRLTVT.

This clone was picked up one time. CDR3 sequence: CASSIQGATYTEAFF. The CDR3, as DNA: TGTGCCAGTAGTATACAGGGGGCTACCTACACTGAAGCTTTCTTT. The chain combines TRBV19 with TRBJ1-1, with TRBD1 matching 8 bases. The CDR3 contains 15 residues. Germline V gene sequence: CDR1 LNHDA, CDR2 SQIVND (reference sequence). V gave up 2 bases and J gave up 3 bases; unmatched junction bases: 5.

CDR3 loop: CASSHGGGYTF. CDR3 nucleotides: TGTGCCAGCAGCCACGGGGGCGGCTACACCTTC. This chain links TRBV4-2 with TRBJ1-2; D might be TRBD1 (6 bases). Deletions cut 3 bases from V and 8 bases from J, with 7 bases between. Germline values: CDR1 LGHNA, CDR2 YNFKEQ. CDR3 size: 11 residues.

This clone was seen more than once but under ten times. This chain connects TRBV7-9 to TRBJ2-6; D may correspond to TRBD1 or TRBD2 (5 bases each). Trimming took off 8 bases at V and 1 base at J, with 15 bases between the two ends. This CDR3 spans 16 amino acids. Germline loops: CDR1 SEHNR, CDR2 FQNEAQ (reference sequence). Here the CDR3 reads CASPRETRSGANVLTF. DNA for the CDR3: TGTGCCAGCCCCAGGGAGACACGTTCTGGGGCCAACGTCCTGACTTTC.

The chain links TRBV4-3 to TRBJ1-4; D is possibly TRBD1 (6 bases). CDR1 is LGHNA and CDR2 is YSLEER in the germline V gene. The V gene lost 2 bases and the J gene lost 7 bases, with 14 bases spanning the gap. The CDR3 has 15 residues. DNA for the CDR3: TGCGCCAGCAGCCAATCACAGGGCTTTAGTGAAAAACTGTTTTTT. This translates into CASSQSQGFSEKLFF.

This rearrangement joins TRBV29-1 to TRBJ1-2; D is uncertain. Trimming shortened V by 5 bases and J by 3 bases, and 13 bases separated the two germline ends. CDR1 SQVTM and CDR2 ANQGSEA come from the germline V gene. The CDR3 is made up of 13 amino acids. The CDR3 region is CSVSRVMDYGYTF. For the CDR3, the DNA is TGCAGCGTTTCCCGAGTCATGGACTATGGCTACACCTTC.

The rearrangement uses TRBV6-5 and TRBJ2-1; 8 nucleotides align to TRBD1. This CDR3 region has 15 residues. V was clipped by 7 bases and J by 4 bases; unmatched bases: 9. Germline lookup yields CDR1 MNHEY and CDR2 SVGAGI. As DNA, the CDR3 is TGTGCCAGCACACAGAGATACAGGGGGTACAATGAGCAGTTCTTC. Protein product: CASTQRYRGYNEQFF.

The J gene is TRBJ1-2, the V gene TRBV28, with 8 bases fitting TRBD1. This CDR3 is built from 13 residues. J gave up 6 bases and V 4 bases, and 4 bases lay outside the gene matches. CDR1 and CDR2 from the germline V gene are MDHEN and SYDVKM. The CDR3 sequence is CASSWQGAHGYTF. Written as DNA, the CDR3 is TGTGCCAGCAGTTGGCAGGGGGCTCATGGCTACACCTTC.

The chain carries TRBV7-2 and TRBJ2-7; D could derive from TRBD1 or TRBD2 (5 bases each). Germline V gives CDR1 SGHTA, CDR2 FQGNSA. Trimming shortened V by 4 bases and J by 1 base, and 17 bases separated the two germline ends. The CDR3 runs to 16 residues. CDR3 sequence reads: CASSSRGGEISYEQYF. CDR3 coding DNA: TGTGCCAGCAGCTCGAGGGGCGGAGAAATTTCCTACGAGCAGTACTTC.

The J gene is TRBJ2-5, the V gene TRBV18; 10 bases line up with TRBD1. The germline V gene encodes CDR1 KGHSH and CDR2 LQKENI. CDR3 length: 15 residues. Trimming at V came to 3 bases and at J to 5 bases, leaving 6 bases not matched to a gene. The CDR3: CASSPSGQGPETQYF. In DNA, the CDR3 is TGTGCCAGCTCACCTTCGGGACAGGGGCCGGAGACCCAGTACTTC.

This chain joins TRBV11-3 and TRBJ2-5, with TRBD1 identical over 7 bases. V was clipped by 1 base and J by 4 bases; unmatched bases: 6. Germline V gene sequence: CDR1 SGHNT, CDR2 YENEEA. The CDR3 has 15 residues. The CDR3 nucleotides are TGTGCCAGCAGCTTAGGAAACAGGGACAGAGAGACCCAGTACTTC. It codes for CASSLGNRDRETQYF.

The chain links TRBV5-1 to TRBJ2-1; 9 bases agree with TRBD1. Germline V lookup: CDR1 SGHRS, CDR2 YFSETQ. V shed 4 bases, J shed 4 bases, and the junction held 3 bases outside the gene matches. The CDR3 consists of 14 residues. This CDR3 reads CASSEGQGYNEQFF. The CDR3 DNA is TGCGCCAGCAGCGAAGGACAGGGGTACAATGAGCAGTTCTTC.

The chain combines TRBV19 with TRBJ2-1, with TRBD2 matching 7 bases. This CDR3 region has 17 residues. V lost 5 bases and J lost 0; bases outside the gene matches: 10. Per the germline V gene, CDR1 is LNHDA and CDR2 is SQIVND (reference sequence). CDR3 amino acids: CASSLFSGTISYNEQFF. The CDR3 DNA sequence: TGTGCCAGTAGTCTGTTCTCCGGGACTATCTCCTACAATGAGCAGTTCTTC.

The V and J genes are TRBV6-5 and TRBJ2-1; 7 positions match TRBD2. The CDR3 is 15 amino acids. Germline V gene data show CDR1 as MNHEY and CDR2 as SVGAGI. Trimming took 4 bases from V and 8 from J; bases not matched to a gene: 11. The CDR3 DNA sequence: TGTGCCAGCAGTTGGAAGACTAGCAGGGAGGATGAGCAGTTCTTC. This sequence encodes CASSWKTSREDEQFF.

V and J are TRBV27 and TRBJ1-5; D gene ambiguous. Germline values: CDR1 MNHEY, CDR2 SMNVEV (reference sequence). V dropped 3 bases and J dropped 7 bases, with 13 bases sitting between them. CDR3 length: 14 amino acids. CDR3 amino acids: CASSFRAPGQPQHF. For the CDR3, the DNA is TGTGCCAGCAGTTTCCGGGCCCCGGGACAGCCCCAGCATTTT.

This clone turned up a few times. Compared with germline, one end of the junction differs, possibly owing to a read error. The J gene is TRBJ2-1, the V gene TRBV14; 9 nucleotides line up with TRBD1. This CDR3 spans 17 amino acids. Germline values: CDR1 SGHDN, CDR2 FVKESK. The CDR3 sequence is CASSQGSRDRDYDEQFF. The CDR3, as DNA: TGTGCCAGCAGCCAAGGATCGCGGGACAGGGACTACGATGAGCAGTTCTTC.